This is a list of T cell receptor beta chains from one sample in a study of Tregs in tolerant kidney transplant recipients. Here immunoSEQ multiplex PCR was the method, and the copy in TCRdb shows in-frame clones only, minus some. The data contain 6,500 to 10,000 clones, 40% to 50% of them seen just once; the ten biggest clones take up roughly 5%. These TCRs' antigens remain unknown. What was sequenced was CD4+ T cells from blood cultured with allogeneic cells. The receptors shown here come from a human donor in good health. Both conserved end residues are part of each CDR3. The D gene is left open where the match is weak. The size field is filled for only some rows; it gives once, few, many or a size class.

>TRBJ2-7|TRBV7-3|.|TRBD1
TGTGCCAGCAGCCCGAGACAGGGTTCGGCCTACGAGCAGTACTTC
CASSPRQGSAYEQYF
>TRBJ2-5|TRBV5-8|few|.
TGTGCCAGCAGATCCACCGGGACAAACTATCAAGAGACCCAGTACTTC
CASRSTGTNYQETQYF
>TRBJ2-3|TRBV9|.|.
TGTGCCAGCAGCGCCATAGATAGCACAGATACGCAGTATTTT
CASSAIDSTDTQYF
>TRBJ1-1|TRBV6-6|.|.
TGTGCCAGCAGTTATGGGCCGTGGGCTGAAGCTTTCTTT
CASSYGPWAEAFF
>TRBJ1-1|TRBV9|.|.
TGTGCCAGCAGCTCGGGCCCCAACACTGAAGCTTTCTTT
CASSSGPNTEAFF
>TRBJ2-5|TRBV11-3|.|TRBD2
TGTGCCAGCAGCCAGTCGGGGCGGGGGGAAGAGACCCAGTACTTC
CASSQSGRGEETQYF
>TRBJ1-1|TRBV6-6|medium-sized|.
TGTGCCAGCAGTTCCCAGGGCACTGAAGCTTTCTTT
CASSSQGTEAFF
>TRBJ2-1|TRBV28|medium-sized|TRBD2
TGTGCCAGCAGTAAAAGACTAGCGGATCACAATGAGCAGTTCTTC
CASSKRLADHNEQFF
>TRBJ1-1|TRBV5-1|.|.
TGCGCCAGCAGCTTCGAGACCCTTGGCACTGAAGCTTTCTTT
CASSFETLGTEAFF
>TRBJ2-3|TRBV5-8|.|.
TGTGCCAGCAGCTTACAGAAGGGCACAGATACGCAGTATTTT
CASSLQKGTDTQYF
>TRBJ2-7|TRBV7-8|.|TRBD1
TGTGCCAGCAGCCCAGGCCGGGACAGGAAGACCTCCTACGAGCAGTACTTC
CASSPGRDRKTSYEQYF
>TRBJ1-2|TRBV30|.|.
TGTGCCTGGAGTCAAACGACTCAGGGGATTGGCTACACCTTC
CAWSQTTQGIGYTF
>TRBJ2-1|TRBV15|.|.
TGTGCCACCAGCAGACTCGAGTGGGAGCAGTTCTTC
CATSRLEWEQFF
>TRBJ2-3|TRBV9|.|TRBD2
TGTGCCAGCAGCGCTAGCGGGGGGGTTACAGATACGCAGTATTTT
CASSASGGVTDTQYF
>TRBJ2-7|TRBV7-2|.|.
TGTGCCAGCAGCTTAGAGGCGACTACCCCCGGCGAGCAGTACTTC
CASSLEATTPGEQYF
>TRBJ1-4|TRBV11-2|.|.
TGTGCCAGCAGCTTCCGACGGGGAACTAATGAAAAACTGTTTTTT
CASSFRRGTNEKLFF
>TRBJ1-2|TRBV7-9|large|.
TGTGCCAGCAGCTTAGCGGTCCTCTCCAGGGGCTTGAATGGCTACACCTTC
CASSLAVLSRGLNGYTF
>TRBJ2-5|TRBV5-6|few|.
TGTGCCAGCAGCTTGGGACTCATTAGGGCCCAGTACTTC
CASSLGLIRAQYF
>TRBJ2-5|TRBV2|.|TRBD2
TGTGCCAGCAAAGCGCCGGCGGGAGGGCCGGGGGAGACCCAGTACTTC
CASKAPAGGPGETQYF